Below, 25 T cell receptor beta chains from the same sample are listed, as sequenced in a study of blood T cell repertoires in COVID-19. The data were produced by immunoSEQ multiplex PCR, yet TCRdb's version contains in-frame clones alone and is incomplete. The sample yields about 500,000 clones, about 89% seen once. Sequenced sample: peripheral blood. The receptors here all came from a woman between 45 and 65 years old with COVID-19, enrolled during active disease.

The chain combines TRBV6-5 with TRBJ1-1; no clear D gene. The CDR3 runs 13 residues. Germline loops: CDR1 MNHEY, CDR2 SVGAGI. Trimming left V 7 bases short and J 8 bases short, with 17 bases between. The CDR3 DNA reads TGTGCCAGCAAGGAAAACAGCATATTCGAAGCTTTCTTT. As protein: CASKENSIFEAFF.

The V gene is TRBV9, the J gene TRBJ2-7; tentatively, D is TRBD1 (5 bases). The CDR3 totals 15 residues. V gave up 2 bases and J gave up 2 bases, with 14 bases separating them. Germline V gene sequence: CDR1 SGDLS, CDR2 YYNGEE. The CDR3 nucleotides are TGTGCCAGCAGCGTGTTTACAGGACCCACCTACGAGCAGTACTTC. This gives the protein CASSVFTGPTYEQYF. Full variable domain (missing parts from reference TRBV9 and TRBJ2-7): DSGVTQTPKHLITATGQRVTLRCSPRSGDLSVYWYQQSLDQGLQFLIQYYNGEERAKGNILERFSAQQFPDLHSELNLSSLELGDSALYFCASSVFTGPTYEQYFGPGTRLTVT.

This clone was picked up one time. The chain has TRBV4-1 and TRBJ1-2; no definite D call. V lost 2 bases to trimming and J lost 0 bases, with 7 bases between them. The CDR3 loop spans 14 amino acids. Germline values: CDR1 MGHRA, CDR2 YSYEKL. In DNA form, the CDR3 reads TGCGCCAGCAGCCAACCGAGGGCTAACTATGGCTACACCTTC. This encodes CASSQPRANYGYTF.

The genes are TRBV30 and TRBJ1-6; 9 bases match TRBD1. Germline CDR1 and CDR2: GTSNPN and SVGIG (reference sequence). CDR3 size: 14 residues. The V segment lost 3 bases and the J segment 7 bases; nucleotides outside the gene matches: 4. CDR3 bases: TGTGCCTGGAGGGGACAGGGACGGAATTCACCCCTCCACTTT. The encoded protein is CAWRGQGRNSPLHF.

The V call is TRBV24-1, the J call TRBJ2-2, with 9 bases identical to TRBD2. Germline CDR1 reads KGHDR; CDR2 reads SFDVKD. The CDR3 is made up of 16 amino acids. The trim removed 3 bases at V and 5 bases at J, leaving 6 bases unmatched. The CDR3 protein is CATSDPSGESTGELFF. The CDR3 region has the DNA TGTGCCACCAGTGATCCTAGCGGGGAAAGTACCGGGGAGCTGTTTTTT.

The CDR3 is CASSEYTPWEQYF. In DNA, the CDR3 is TGTGCCAGCAGTGAGTACACCCCGTGGGAGCAGTACTTC. The chain uses TRBV6-1 and TRBJ2-7; D gene ambiguous. The germline V gene encodes CDR1 MNHNS and CDR2 SASEGT. The V gene lost 3 bases and the J gene lost 7 bases, with 13 bases spanning the gap. The CDR3 spans 13 residues.

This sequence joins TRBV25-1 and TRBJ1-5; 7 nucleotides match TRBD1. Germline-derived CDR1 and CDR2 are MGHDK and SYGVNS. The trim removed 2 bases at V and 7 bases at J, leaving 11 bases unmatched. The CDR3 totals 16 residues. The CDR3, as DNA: TGTGCCAGCAGTGAACCCCTCGACAGGGAGAGACAGCCCCAGCATTTT. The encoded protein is CASSEPLDRERQPQHF.

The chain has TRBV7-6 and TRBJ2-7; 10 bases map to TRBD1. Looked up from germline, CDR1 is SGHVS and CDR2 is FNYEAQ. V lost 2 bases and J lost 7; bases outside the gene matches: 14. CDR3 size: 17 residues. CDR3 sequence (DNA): TGTGCCAGCAGCTTATCGGAGTGGGGACAGGGGCTGGAAGAGCAGTACTTC. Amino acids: CASSLSEWGQGLEEQYF. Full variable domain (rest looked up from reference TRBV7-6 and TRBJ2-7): GAGVSQSPRYKVTKRGQDVALRCDPISGHVSLYWYRQALGQGPEFLTYFNYEAQQDKSGLPNDRFSAERPEGSISTLTIQRTEQRDSAMYRCASSLSEWGQGLEEQYFGPGTRLTVT.

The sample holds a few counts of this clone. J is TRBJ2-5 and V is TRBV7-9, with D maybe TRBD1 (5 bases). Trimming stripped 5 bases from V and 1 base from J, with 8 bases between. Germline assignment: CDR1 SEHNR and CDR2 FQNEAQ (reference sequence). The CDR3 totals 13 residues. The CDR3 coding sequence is TGTGCCAGCAGCCTCAGGGCCCAAGAGACCCAGTACTTC. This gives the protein CASSLRAQETQYF.

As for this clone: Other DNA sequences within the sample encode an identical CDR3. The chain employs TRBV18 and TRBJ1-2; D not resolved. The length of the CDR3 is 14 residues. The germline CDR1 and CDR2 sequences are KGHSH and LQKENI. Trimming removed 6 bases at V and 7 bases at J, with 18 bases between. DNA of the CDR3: TGTGCCAGCTCGCCCACGAGCGGGGTAGGTGGCTACACCTTC. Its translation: CASSPTSGVGGYTF.

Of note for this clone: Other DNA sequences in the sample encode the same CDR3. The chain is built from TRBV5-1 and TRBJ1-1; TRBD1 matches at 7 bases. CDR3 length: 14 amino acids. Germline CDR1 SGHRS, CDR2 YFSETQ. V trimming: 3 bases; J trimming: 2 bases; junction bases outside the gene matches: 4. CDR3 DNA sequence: TGCGCCAGCAGCTCCGACAGGGCAAACACTGAAGCTTTCTTT. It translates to CASSSDRANTEAFF.

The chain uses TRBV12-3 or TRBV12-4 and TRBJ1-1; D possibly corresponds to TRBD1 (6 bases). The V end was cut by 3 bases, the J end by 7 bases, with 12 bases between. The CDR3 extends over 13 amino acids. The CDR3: CASSLGTLVEAFF. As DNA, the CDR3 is TGTGCCAGCAGTTTGGGGACATTAGTTGAAGCTTTCTTT.

The CDR3 reads CASSRYQADRERGYTF. CDR3 DNA sequence: TGCGCCAGCAGCCGATATCAAGCGGACAGGGAGAGAGGCTACACCTTC. V gene TRBV4-1 combines with J gene TRBJ1-2, with 8 bases matching TRBD1. The CDR3 length is 16 residues. The ends lost 4 bases at V and 8 bases at J; junction bases unmatched: 15. CDR1 MGHRA and CDR2 YSYEKL come from the germline V gene.

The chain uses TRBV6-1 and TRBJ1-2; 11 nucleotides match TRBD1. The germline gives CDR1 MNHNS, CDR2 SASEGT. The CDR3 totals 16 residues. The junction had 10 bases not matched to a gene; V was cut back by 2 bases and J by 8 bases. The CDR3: CASSEKIRGQGEGYTF. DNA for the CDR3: TGTGCCAGCAGTGAAAAGATCCGGGGACAGGGGGAAGGCTACACCTTC.

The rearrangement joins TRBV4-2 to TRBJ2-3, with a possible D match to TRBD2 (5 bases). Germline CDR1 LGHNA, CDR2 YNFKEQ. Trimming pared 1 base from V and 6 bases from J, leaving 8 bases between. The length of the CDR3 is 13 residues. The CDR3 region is CASSQGGSDTQYF. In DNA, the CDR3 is TGTGCCAGCAGCCAAGGCGGGTCCGATACGCAGTATTTT.

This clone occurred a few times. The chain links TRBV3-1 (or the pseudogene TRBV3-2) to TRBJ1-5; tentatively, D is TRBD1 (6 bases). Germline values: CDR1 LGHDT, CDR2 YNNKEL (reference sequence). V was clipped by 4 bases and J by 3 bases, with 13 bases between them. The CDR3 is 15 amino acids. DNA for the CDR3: TGTGCCAGCAGCCTCACAGGACAGACCAATCAGCCCCAGCATTTT. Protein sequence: CASSLTGQTNQPQHF.

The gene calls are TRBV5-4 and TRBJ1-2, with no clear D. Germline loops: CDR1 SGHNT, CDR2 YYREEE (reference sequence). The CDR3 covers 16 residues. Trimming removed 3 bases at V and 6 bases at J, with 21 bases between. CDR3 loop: CASSSPQTGFLDGYTF. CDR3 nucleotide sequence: TGTGCCAGCAGCTCCCCCCAGACTGGGTTTCTGGATGGCTACACCTTC.

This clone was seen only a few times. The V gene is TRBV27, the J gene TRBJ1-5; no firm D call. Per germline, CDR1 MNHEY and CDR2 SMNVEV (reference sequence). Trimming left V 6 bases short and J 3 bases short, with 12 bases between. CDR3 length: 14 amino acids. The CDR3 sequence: CASSLRSLNQPQHF. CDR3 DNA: TGTGCCAGCAGCCTACGGAGCCTCAATCAGCCCCAGCATTTT.

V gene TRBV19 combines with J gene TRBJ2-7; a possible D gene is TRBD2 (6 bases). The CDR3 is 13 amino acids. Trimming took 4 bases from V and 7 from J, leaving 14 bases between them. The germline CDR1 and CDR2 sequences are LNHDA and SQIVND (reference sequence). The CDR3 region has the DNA TGTGCCAGTAGTACCGGGACTCCGGGGGAGCAGTACTTC. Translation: CASSTGTPGEQYF.

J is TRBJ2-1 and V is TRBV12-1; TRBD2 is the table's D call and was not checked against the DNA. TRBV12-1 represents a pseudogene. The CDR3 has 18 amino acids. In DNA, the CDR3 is TGTGCCAGCAGCCGAGGGACTAGTGGATCTCTCGAGGCCAATGAGCAGTTCTTC. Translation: CASSRGTSGSLEANEQFF.

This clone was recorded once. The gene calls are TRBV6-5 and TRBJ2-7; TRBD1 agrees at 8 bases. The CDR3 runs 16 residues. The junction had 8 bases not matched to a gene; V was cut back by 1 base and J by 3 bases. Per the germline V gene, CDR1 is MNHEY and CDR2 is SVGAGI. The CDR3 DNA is TGTGCCAGCAGTTACTTCTCGGGGACAGGACACTACGAGCAGTACTTC. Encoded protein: CASSYFSGTGHYEQYF.

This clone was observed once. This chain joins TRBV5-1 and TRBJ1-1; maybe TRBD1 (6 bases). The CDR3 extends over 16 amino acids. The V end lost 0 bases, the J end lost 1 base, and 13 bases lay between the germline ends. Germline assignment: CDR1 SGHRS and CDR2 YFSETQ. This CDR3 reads CASSLVDSSGNTEAFF. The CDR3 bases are TGCGCCAGCAGCTTGGTGGACAGTTCGGGGAACACTGAAGCTTTCTTT.

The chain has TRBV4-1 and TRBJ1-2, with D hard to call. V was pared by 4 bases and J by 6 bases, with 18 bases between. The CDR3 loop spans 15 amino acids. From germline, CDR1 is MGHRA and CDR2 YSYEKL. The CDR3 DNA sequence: TGCGCCAGCAGCCCTCGGACTGGGAGGTGGGATGGCTACACCTTC. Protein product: CASSPRTGRWDGYTF.

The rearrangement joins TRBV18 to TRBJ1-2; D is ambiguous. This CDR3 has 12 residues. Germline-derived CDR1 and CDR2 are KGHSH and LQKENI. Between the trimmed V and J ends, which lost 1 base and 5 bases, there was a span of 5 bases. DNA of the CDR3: TGTGCCAGCTCACCACAGGAGTATGGCTACACCTTC. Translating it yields CASSPQEYGYTF. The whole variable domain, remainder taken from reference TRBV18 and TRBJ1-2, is NAGVMQNPRHLVRRRGQEARLRCSPMKGHSHVYWYRQLPEEGLKFMVYLQKENIIDESGMPKERFSAEFPKEGPSILRIQQVVRGDSAAYFCASSPQEYGYTFGSGTRLTVV.

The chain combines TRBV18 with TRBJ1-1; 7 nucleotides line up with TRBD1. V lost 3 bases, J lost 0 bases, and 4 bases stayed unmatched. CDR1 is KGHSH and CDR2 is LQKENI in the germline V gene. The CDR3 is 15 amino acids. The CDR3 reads CASSPGDRVNTEAFF. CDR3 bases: TGTGCCAGCTCACCGGGCGACAGGGTGAACACTGAAGCTTTCTTT.